The clone carrying this TCR beta chain was counted only a few times. No antigen is known for it. The sample is drawn from a study of T cell repertoires in cytomegalovirus infection. TCRdb reprocessed the reads with MiXCR, giving one entry per CDR3 protein. Of more than 85,000 distinct CDR3 sequences in the sample, more than 20% were seen once. The germline V and J ends were trimmed by 2 bases and 2 bases, with 12 bases remaining between them. This CDR3 comprises 15 residues. Notes on the study in general: It was HLA-C-restricted CMV-specific TCR beta clonotypes that dominated the response ex vivo. Individuals carrying CMV plus the relevant HLA were identified by cumulative frequency of public TCR beta families.

The clonotype originates from a human donor in good health (CMV status not recorded). Some clones in this sample may be carry-over from other donors' samples. The chain carries TRBV12-3 or TRBV12-4 and TRBJ2-5, with a possible D match to TRBD1 (5 bases). The sample taken for sequencing was CD8+ T cells from PBMCs. The CDR3 DNA is TGTGCCAGCAGTTTACGGCCAGGGCATCAAGAGACCCAGTACTTC. This translates into CASSLRPGHQETQYF.